This TCR beta chain was sequenced in a study of blood T cells in healthy people across ages. The CDR3 is made up of 16 amino acids. Germline V lookup: CDR1 KGHDR, CDR2 SFDVKD. Together with a sample-barcoded 5' primer, a J-beta primer mix was included in a second PCR lasting about 6 to 11 cycles. TCRdb passed the 5' RACE reads through MiXCR, listing each CDR3 protein once. The sample yields about 1.7 million distinct CDR3 sequences, roughly 27% seen once. This chain links TRBV24-1 with TRBJ2-1, with 8 bases lining up with TRBD2. The DNA end is a closer match to TRBJ2-7, so the J assignment may be wrong. Sequences were obtained from blood. The sequence derives from a woman in her 30s in good health. The CDR3 is CATSATGGSSYNEQYF. The CDR3 nucleotides read TGTGCCACCAGTGCCACGGGGGGGAGCTCCTACAATGAGCAGTACTTC.